This record concerns one T cell receptor beta chain sequence. Its specificity is unknown. The record originates from a study of T cells in tuberculosis. Study context: In South Africa, adults with active tuberculosis were compared with IGRA-negative and latently infected IGRA-positive adolescents. Study-wide results and limits: Selection depended on which cryopreserved specimens were available.

The V end lost 7 bases, the J end lost 5 bases, and 26 bases lay between the germline ends. The CDR3 consists of 16 residues. Germline values: CDR1 SQVTM, CDR2 ANQGSEA. Only in-frame clones appear in the TCRdb table, and some are missing; sequencing was by immunoSEQ multiplex PCR. The sample records 40,000 to 50,000 clones, 95% being singletons. Tuberculin skin test and IGRA determined adolescents' latent tuberculosis status at entry. The J gene is TRBJ2-5, the V gene TRBV29-1; possibly TRBD1 for D (7 bases). The TCR originated in a donor between 5 and 29 years old with latent tuberculosis or without tuberculosis infection. Sequenced material: PBMCs. CDR3 DNA sequence: TGCAGCGCCCGTGAGGGGGCCCGGGGGTCCTGGGAGACCCAGTACTTC. This sequence encodes CSAREGARGSWETQYF.